Following are 27 T cell receptor beta chains from one sample sequenced in a study of T cells in localized non-small cell lung cancer. Repertoires were generated with immunoSEQ multiplex PCR, while TCRdb's copy carries only in-frame clones and drops some. The data show 100,000 to 150,000 clones, 89% seen once. The sample here was peripheral blood, taken before any cancer treatment. These receptors originate from a female donor aged 60 or older with stage I lung adenocarcinoma.

This chain connects TRBV9 to TRBJ2-1; 14 nucleotides match TRBD2. There are 18 residues in the CDR3. The junction had 5 bases not matched to a gene; V was cut back by 3 bases and J by 0 bases. Germline values: CDR1 SGDLS, CDR2 YYNGEE. Here the CDR3 DNA reads TGTGCCAGCAGCGGCGGGACTAGCGGGAGTCGCTCCTACAATGAGCAGTTCTTC. This encodes CASSGGTSGSRSYNEQFF.

The chain employs TRBV7-9 and TRBJ2-3; no definite D call. The CDR3 has 16 amino acids. CDR1 and CDR2 from the germline V gene are SEHNR and FQNEAQ (reference sequence). V shed 5 bases and J shed 3 bases, with 18 bases lying between them. CDR3 coding DNA: TGTGCCAGCAGCCCCTCTGAAGATCTCGGTACAGATACGCAGTATTTT. Translation: CASSPSEDLGTDTQYF.

V usage is TRBV7-9 and J usage is TRBJ2-3; 14 bases fit TRBD2. After removal of 5 bases from V and 5 bases from J, the junction contained 6 bases not matched to a gene. The CDR3 is made up of 16 amino acids. Germline V lookup: CDR1 SEHNR, CDR2 FQNEAQ (reference sequence). CDR3 nucleotide sequence: TGTGCCAGCAGCCAAGGACTAGCGGGAGGCCGAGATACGCAGTATTTT. Residues: CASSQGLAGGRDTQYF.

The rearrangement joins TRBV6-1 to TRBJ1-4; D is uncertain. V shed 1 base and J shed 7 bases, with 16 bases lying between them. The CDR3 runs 16 residues. Germline values: CDR1 MNHNS, CDR2 SASEGT. The CDR3 region is CASSEGVYYPGEKLFF. As DNA, the CDR3 is TGTGCCAGCAGTGAAGGGGTATATTACCCGGGTGAAAAACTGTTTTTT.

This clone was counted a few times. V and J are TRBV28 and TRBJ2-1, with a possible D match to TRBD2 (5 bases). This CDR3 contains 18 residues. Per the germline V gene, CDR1 is MDHEN and CDR2 is SYDVKM. Trimming took off 4 bases at V and 0 bases at J, with 19 bases between the two ends. Here the CDR3 reads CASSSLDSGPVSYNEQFF. CDR3 nucleotide sequence: TGTGCCAGCAGTTCCTTGGACTCGGGCCCAGTCTCCTACAATGAGCAGTTCTTC.

CDR3 DNA sequence: TGTGCCAGCAGTTACTCGAAGGGTAACACTGAAGCTTTCTTT. It specifies CASSYSKGNTEAFF. The chain joins TRBV6-5 to TRBJ1-1; no clear D gene. Looked up from germline, CDR1 is MNHEY and CDR2 is SVGAGI. There are 14 residues in the CDR3. The germline V and J ends were trimmed by 0 bases and 2 bases, with 7 bases remaining between them.

The rearrangement links TRBV5-1 to TRBJ2-7; no firm D call. Germline V gene data show CDR1 as SGHRS and CDR2 as YFSETQ. CDR3 length equals 11 residues. The V end was cut by 3 bases, the J end by 6 bases, with 7 bases between. Here the CDR3 reads CASSSPSEQYF. CDR3 nucleotide sequence: TGCGCCAGCAGCTCTCCCAGCGAGCAGTACTTC.

V is TRBV4-2 and J is TRBJ2-7, with unresolved D. The germline V gene encodes CDR1 LGHNA and CDR2 YNFKEQ. Trimming pared 0 bases from V and 4 bases from J, leaving 10 bases between. This CDR3 comprises 14 residues. In DNA form, the CDR3 reads TGTGCCAGCAGCCAAGATTATGGCGCGTACGAGCAGTACTTC. Protein product: CASSQDYGAYEQYF.

The chain joins TRBV5-1 to TRBJ2-5; D gene uncertain. The V end was cut by 0 bases, the J end by 5 bases, with 8 bases between. This CDR3 has 13 amino acids. CDR1 and CDR2 (germline): SGHRS, YFSETQ. Written as DNA, the CDR3 is TGCGCCAGCAGCTTGGGGCAGTCGGAGACCCAGTACTTC. Protein sequence: CASSLGQSETQYF. The full variable domain, rest sourced from reference TRBV5-1 and TRBJ2-5, is KAGVTQTPRYLIKTRGQQVTLSCSPISGHRSVSWYQQTPGQGLQFLFEYFSETQRNKGNFPGRFSGRQFSNSRSEMNVSTLELGDSALYLCASSLGQSETQYFGPGTRLLVL.

The chain recombines TRBV4-1 with TRBJ2-2, with D perhaps TRBD2 (6 bases). The CDR3 has 17 residues. The ends were cut back, 7 bases at V and 5 bases at J, with 23 bases in the middle. CDR1 is MGHRA, CDR2 YSYEKL, per germline. The CDR3 DNA reads TGCGCCAGCAACCCAAGCTGGTTGGGTGGGAGGACCGGGGAGCTGTTTTTT. Amino acids: CASNPSWLGGRTGELFF.

The chain couples TRBV28 to TRBJ2-7; TRBD1 or TRBD2 may be the D gene (5 bases each). V was pared by 10 bases and J by 7 bases, with 23 bases between. This CDR3 is 14 amino acids long. Germline lookup yields CDR1 MDHEN and CDR2 SYDVKM. The CDR3 loop reads CATTRSGTSKEQYF. The CDR3 DNA is TGTGCCACCACGAGATCGGGGACCTCAAAAGAGCAGTACTTC.

The chain employs TRBV11-2 and TRBJ2-2; D not certain. V dropped 1 base and J dropped 3 bases, with 9 bases sitting between them. This CDR3 region has 15 residues. Germline CDR1 SGHAT, CDR2 FQNNGV. The CDR3, as DNA: TGTGCCAGCAGCTTAGCGTTACTGGACACCGGGGAGCTGTTTTTT. Translation: CASSLALLDTGELFF.

The V call is TRBV9, the J call TRBJ2-3; perhaps TRBD2 as D (6 bases). There are 15 residues in the CDR3. Germline lookup yields CDR1 SGDLS and CDR2 YYNGEE. V was clipped by 1 base and J by 4 bases, with 13 bases between them. As DNA, the CDR3 is TGTGCCAGCAGCGTAACGGGAGAAGTAGCAGATACGCAGTATTTT. Protein product: CASSVTGEVADTQYF.

J is TRBJ2-5 and V is TRBV9, with D possibly TRBD1 on 5 matching bases. Trimming shortened V by 3 bases and J by 2 bases, and 11 bases separated the two germline ends. CDR3 size: 14 residues. Per the germline V gene, CDR1 is SGDLS and CDR2 is YYNGEE. CDR3 sequence reads: CASSARQLQETQYF. CDR3 DNA: TGTGCCAGCAGCGCCCGACAGTTACAAGAGACCCAGTACTTC.

This chain connects TRBV7-3 to TRBJ2-7, with 10 bases lining up with TRBD1. The CDR3 is 13 amino acids. The trim removed 5 bases at V and 6 bases at J, leaving 4 bases unmatched. Germline V gene lookup returns CDR1 SGHTA and CDR2 FQGTGA. CDR3 nucleotide sequence: TGTGCCAGCAGCCGGGACAGGGGAGGCGAGCAGTACTTC. This sequence encodes CASSRDRGGEQYF.

This clone was detected once. The rearrangement uses TRBV7-9 and TRBJ1-1; D gene unclear. Germline V CDR1 and CDR2: SEHNR, FQNEAQ (reference sequence). Trimming removed 5 bases at V and 8 bases at J, with 12 bases between. The CDR3 sequence is 12 residues long. For the CDR3, the DNA is TGTGCCAGCAGCCCCGTATTGGCAGAAGCTTTCTTT. It specifies CASSPVLAEAFF.

The chain is built from TRBV4-2 and TRBJ1-2, with 9 bases matching TRBD1. The germline CDR1 and CDR2 sequences are LGHNA and YNFKEQ. This CDR3 has 17 amino acids. J lost 11 bases, V lost 0 bases, and 16 bases had no gene match. In DNA, the CDR3 is TGTGCCAGCAGCCAAGAAGGGGGGACAGGGTTAGTTCCGGGGTACACCTTC. It translates to CASSQEGGTGLVPGYTF.

This clone showed up just a few times. The chain has TRBV29-1 and TRBJ1-1; the D is unclear. From germline, CDR1 is SQVTM and CDR2 ANQGSEA. The CDR3 totals 10 residues. The V end was cut by 7 bases, the J end by 1 base, with 4 bases between. This CDR3 is CSAKNTEAFF. For the CDR3, the DNA is TGCAGCGCGAAGAACACTGAAGCTTTCTTT.

The J gene is TRBJ2-3, the V gene TRBV14, with 8 nucleotides matching TRBD2. The J segment lost 3 bases and the V segment lost 0 bases, leaving 11 bases of the junction unmatched. The CDR3 extends over 18 amino acids. Germline V gives CDR1 SGHDN, CDR2 FVKESK. DNA for the CDR3: TGTGCCAGCAGCCAAGATCCCCCTGGGGTAGCGGGAACAGATACGCAGTATTTT. It is translated as CASSQDPPGVAGTDTQYF.

The CDR3 DNA is TGTGCCAGCAGGTCACTAGCGGAGGGGGCCAAAAACATTCAGTACTTC. This encodes CASRSLAEGAKNIQYF. The V and J genes are TRBV7-9 and TRBJ2-4, with TRBD2 matching 8 bases. The CDR3 is 16 amino acids. Germline CDR1 and CDR2: SEHNR and FQNEAQ (reference sequence). Trimming at V came to 6 bases and at J to 1 base, leaving 8 bases not matched to a gene.

V usage is TRBV11-2 and J usage is TRBJ1-5; tentatively, D is TRBD1 (6 bases). Per germline, CDR1 SGHAT and CDR2 FQNNGV. With 1 base removed from V and 2 bases from J, the gap between germline ends came to 12 bases. The CDR3 is 16 residues long. The CDR3 loop is CASSLGTGTGNQPQHF. CDR3 nucleotide sequence: TGTGCCAGCAGCTTAGGAACAGGGACGGGCAATCAGCCCCAGCATTTT. Drawing the rest from reference TRBV11-2 and TRBJ1-5, the complete variable domain is EAGVAQSPRYKIIEKRQSVAFWCNPISGHATLYWYQQILGQGPKLLIQFQNNGVVDDSQLPKDRFSAERLKGVDSTLKIQPAKLEDSAVYLCASSLGTGTGNQPQHFGDGTRLSIL.

V is TRBV28 and J is TRBJ1-4; 8 bases map to TRBD1. The CDR3 extends over 14 amino acids. The junction had 4 bases not matched to a gene; V was cut back by 2 bases and J by 8 bases. Germline CDR1 is MDHEN and CDR2 is SYDVKM. This CDR3 is CASSLGTGPEKLFF. The CDR3 DNA reads as TGTGCCAGCAGTTTAGGGACAGGTCCAGAAAAACTGTTTTTT.

The chain recombines TRBV6-5 with TRBJ2-1; 11 bases match TRBD2. This CDR3 is 16 amino acids long. Germline V lookup: CDR1 MNHEY, CDR2 SVGAGI. V lost 4 bases, J lost 0 bases, and 2 bases stayed unmatched. The DNA of the CDR3 is TGTGCCAGCAGTTGGACTAGCGGGCACTCCTACAATGAGCAGTTCTTC. This sequence encodes CASSWTSGHSYNEQFF.

J is TRBJ2-2 and V is TRBV10-2, with D perhaps matching TRBD2 (5 bases). Germline CDR1 reads WSHSY; CDR2 reads SAAADI. Trimming stripped 6 bases from V and 7 bases from J, with 6 bases between. There are 11 residues in the CDR3. The DNA of the CDR3 is TGCGCCAGCAGCGAGGGCGGGGAGCTGTTTTTT. Its protein product is CASSEGGELFF.

The CDR3 protein is CASSVDRLGGYTF. As DNA, the CDR3 is TGTGCCAGCAGTGTAGACAGGCTGGGAGGCTACACCTTC. The rearrangement links TRBV6-5 to TRBJ1-2, with D perhaps matching TRBD1 (6 bases). The CDR3 runs 13 residues. Trimming stripped 5 bases from V and 8 bases from J, with 15 bases between. Germline loops: CDR1 MNHEY, CDR2 SVGAGI.

The chain carries TRBV7-2 and TRBJ2-7; D is perhaps TRBD2 (6 bases). Germline CDR1 and CDR2: SGHTA and FQGNSA. The CDR3 is made up of 15 amino acids. Trimming took off 7 bases at V and 4 bases at J, with 20 bases between the two ends. The CDR3 sequence: CASTKAVTGGYEQYF. The CDR3 DNA is TGTGCCAGCACCAAGGCCGTGACTGGGGGGTACGAGCAGTACTTC.

V is TRBV7-9 and J is TRBJ2-7, with 10 bases fitting TRBD2. J lost 1 base, V lost 1 base, and 7 bases had no gene match. The CDR3 covers 17 residues. CDR1 SEHNR and CDR2 FQNEAQ come from the germline V gene (reference sequence). Here the CDR3 DNA reads TGTGCCAGCAGCTTAGGCCTAGGACTAGCGGTGTCCTACGAGCAGTACTTC. It yields the protein CASSLGLGLAVSYEQYF.